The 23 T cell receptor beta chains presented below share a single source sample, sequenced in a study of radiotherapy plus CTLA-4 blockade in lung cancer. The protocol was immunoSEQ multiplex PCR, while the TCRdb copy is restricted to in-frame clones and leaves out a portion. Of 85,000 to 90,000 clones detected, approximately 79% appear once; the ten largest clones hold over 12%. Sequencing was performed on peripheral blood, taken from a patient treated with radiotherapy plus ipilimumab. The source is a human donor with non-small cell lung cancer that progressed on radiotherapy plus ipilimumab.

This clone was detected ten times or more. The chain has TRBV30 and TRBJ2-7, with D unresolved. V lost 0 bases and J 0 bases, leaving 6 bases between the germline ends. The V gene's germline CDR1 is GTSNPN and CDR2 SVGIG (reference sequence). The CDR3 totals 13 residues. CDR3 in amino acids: CAWSVSHSYEQYF. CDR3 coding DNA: TGTGCCTGGAGTGTATCCCACTCCTACGAGCAGTACTTC.

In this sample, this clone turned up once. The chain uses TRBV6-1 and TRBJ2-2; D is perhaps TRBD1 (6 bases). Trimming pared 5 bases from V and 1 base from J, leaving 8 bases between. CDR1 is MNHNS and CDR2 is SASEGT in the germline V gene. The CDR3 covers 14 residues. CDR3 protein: CASSWGQNTGELFF. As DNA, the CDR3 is TGTGCCAGCAGTTGGGGACAGAACACCGGGGAGCTGTTTTTT.

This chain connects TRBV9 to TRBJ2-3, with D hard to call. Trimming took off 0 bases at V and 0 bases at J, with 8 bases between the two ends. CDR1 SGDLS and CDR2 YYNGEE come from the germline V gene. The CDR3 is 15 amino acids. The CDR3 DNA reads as TGTGCCAGCAGCGTAGAGGACCCTAGCACAGATACGCAGTATTTT. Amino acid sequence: CASSVEDPSTDTQYF.

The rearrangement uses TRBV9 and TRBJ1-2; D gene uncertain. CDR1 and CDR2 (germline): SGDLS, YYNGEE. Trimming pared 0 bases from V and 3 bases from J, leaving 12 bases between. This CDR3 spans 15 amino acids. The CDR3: CASSVGIGLDYGYTF. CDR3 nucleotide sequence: TGTGCCAGCAGCGTAGGTATCGGGCTGGACTATGGCTACACCTTC.

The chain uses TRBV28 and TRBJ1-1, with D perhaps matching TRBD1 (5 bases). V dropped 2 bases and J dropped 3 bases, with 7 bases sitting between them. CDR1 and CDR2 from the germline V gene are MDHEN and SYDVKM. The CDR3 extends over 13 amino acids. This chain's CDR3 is CASSLQGHTEAFF. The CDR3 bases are TGTGCCAGCAGTTTACAGGGACACACTGAAGCTTTCTTT.

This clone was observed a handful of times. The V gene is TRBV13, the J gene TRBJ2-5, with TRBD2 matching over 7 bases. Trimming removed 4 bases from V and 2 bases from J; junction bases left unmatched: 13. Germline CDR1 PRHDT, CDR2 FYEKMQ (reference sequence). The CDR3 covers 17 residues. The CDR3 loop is CASSSGGMGGKQETQYF. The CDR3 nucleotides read TGTGCCAGCAGCTCGGGGGGTATGGGTGGCAAGCAAGAGACCCAGTACTTC. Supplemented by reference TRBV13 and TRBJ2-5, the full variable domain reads AAGVIQSPRHLIKEKRETATLKCYPIPRHDTVYWYQQGPGQDPQFLISFYEKMQSDKGSIPDRFSAQQFSDYHSELNMSSLELGDSALYFCASSSGGMGGKQETQYFGPGTRLLVL.

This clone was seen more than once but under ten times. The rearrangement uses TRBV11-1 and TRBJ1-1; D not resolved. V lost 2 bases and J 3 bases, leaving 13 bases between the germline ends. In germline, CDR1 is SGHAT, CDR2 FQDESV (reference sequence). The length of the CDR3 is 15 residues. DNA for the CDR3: TGTGCCAGCAGCTTATCTCTGGGGAGGGACACTGAAGCTTTCTTT. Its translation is CASSLSLGRDTEAFF.

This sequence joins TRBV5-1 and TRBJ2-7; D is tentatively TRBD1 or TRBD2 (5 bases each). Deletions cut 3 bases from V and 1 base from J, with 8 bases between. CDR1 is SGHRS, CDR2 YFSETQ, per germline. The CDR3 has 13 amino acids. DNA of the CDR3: TGCGCCAGCAGCTGGGACGGGTCCTACGAGCAGTACTTC. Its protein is CASSWDGSYEQYF.

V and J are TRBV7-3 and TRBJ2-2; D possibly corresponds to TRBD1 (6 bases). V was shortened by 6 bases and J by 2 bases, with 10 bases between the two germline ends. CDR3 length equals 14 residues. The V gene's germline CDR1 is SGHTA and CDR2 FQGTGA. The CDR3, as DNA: TGTGCCAGCAGACGGGACACCAACACCGGGGAGCTGTTTTTT. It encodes CASRRDTNTGELFF.

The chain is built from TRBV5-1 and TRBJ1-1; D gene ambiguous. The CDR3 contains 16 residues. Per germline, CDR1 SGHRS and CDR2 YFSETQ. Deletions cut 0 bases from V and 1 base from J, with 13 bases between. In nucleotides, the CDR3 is TGCGCCAGCAGCTTGGAGCCGGCCGGGCAGAACACTGAAGCTTTCTTT. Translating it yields CASSLEPAGQNTEAFF.

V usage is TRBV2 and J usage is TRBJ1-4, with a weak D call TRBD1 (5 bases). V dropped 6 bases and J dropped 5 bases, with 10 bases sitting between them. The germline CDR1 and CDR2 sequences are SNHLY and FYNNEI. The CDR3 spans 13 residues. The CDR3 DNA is TGTGCCAGCAGAGTCAGGGTAAATGAAAAACTGTTTTTT. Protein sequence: CASRVRVNEKLFF.

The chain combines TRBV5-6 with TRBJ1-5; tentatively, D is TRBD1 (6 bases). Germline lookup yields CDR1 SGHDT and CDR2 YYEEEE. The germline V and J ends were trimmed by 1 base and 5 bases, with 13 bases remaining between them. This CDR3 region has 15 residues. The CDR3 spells CASSLFYRDHQPQHF. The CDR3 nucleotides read TGTGCCAGCAGCTTGTTTTACAGGGACCATCAGCCCCAGCATTTT.

CDR3 DNA sequence: TGTGCCAGCAGCTGGGGACAGGACTACGAGCAGTACTTC. It translates to CASSWGQDYEQYF. This chain links TRBV7-6 with TRBJ2-7, with 8 bases lining up with TRBD1. V dropped 4 bases and J dropped 3; count of bases not matched to a gene: 2. CDR1 and CDR2 (germline): SGHVS, FNYEAQ. The CDR3 runs 13 residues.

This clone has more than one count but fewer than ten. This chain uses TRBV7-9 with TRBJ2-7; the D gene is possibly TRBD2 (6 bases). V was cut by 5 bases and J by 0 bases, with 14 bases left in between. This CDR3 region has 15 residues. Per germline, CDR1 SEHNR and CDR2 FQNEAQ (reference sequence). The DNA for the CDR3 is TGTGCCAGCAGCCCCGTAAGCGGGCCCTCCTACGAGCAGTACTTC. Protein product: CASSPVSGPSYEQYF.

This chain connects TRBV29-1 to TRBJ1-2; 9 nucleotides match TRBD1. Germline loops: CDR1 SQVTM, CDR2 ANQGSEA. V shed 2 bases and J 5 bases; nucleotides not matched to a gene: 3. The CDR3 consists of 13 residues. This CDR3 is CSVETTGGYGYTF. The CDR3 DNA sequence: TGCAGCGTTGAAACGACAGGGGGGTATGGCTACACCTTC.

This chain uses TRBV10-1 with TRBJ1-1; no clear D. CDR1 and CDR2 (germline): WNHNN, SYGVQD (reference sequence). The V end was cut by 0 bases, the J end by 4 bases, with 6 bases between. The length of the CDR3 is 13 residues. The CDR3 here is CASSESGSTEAFF. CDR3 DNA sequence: TGCGCCAGCAGTGAGTCCGGGAGCACTGAAGCTTTCTTT.

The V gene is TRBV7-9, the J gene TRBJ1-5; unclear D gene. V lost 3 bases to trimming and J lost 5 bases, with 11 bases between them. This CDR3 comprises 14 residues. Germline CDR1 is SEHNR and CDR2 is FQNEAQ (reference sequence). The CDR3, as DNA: TGTGCCAGCAGCTTGGATGGGGAAGATCAGCCCCAGCATTTT. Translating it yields CASSLDGEDQPQHF. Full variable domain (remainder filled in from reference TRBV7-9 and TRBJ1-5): DTGVSQNPRHKITKRGQNVTFRCDPISEHNRLYWYRQTLGQGPEFLTYFQNEAQLEKSRLLSDRFSAERPKGSFSTLEIQRTEQGDSAMYLCASSLDGEDQPQHFGDGTRLSIL.

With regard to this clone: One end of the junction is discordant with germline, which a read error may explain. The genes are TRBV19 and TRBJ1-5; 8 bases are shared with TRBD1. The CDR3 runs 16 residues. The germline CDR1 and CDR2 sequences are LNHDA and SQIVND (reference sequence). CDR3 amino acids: CASSIYQGALDQSQHF. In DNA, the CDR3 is TGTGCCAGTAGTATTTATCAGGGGGCACTGGATCAGTCCCAGCATTTT.

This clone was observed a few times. The CDR3 spells CATSRDNGAYYEQYF. The CDR3 DNA reads as TGTGCCACCAGCAGAGATAACGGGGCATACTACGAGCAGTACTTC. The chain is built from TRBV15 and TRBJ2-7; tentatively, D is TRBD1 or TRBD2 (5 bases each). This CDR3 is built from 15 residues. Germline V gene data show CDR1 as LNHNV and CDR2 as YYDKDF (reference sequence). The ends were cut back, 0 bases at V and 3 bases at J, with 12 bases in the middle.

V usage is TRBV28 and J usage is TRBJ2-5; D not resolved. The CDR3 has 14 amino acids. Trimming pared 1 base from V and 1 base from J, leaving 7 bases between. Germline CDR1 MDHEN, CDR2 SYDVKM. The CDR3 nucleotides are TGTGCCAGCAGTTTATCGCCAGGCCAAGAGACCCAGTACTTC. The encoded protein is CASSLSPGQETQYF.

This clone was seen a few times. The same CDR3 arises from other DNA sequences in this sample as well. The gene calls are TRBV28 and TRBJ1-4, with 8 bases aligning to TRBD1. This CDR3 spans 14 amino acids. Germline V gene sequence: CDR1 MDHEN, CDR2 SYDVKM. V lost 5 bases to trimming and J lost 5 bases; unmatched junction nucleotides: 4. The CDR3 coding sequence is TGTGCCAGCAGTACCGGACAGGGAAATGAAAAACTGTTTTTT. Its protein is CASSTGQGNEKLFF.

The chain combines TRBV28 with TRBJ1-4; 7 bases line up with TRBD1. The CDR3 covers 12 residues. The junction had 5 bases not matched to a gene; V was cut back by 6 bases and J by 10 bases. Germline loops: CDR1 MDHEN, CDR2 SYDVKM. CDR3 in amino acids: CASSPTGVKLFF. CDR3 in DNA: TGTGCCAGCAGCCCTACAGGGGTAAAACTGTTTTTT.

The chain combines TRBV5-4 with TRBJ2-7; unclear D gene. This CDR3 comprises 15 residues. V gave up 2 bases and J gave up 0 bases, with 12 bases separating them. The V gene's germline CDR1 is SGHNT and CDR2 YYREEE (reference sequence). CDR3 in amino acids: CASSFLGTDSYEQYF. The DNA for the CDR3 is TGTGCCAGCAGCTTCTTGGGAACGGACTCCTACGAGCAGTACTTC.